The next 20 T cell receptor beta chains were all read from a single sample in a study of T cell responses to AZD1222 COVID-19 vaccine. Some clones are missing from TCRdb's copy, which holds only in-frame ones; the method was immunoSEQ multiplex PCR. The sample includes approximately 270,000 clones, around 93% of them seen just once. The material sequenced was peripheral blood, taken 28 days after the second AZD1222 dose. Receptor source: an adult who received the AZD1222 COVID-19 vaccine.

The chain has TRBV12-3 or TRBV12-4 and TRBJ2-7, with 10 bases identical to TRBD1. The CDR3 is 13 amino acids. The junction had 4 bases not matched to a gene; V was cut back by 5 bases and J by 6 bases. The CDR3 reads CASSRGTGVEQYF. As DNA, the CDR3 is TGTGCCAGCAGTCGCGGGACAGGGGTCGAGCAGTACTTC.

The V gene is TRBV15, the J gene TRBJ2-2, with D hard to call. CDR1 is LNHNV, CDR2 YYDKDF, per germline (reference sequence). The CDR3 contains 15 residues. Trimming pared 6 bases from V and 0 bases from J, leaving 11 bases between. CDR3 region: CATRPGPSNTGELFF. The CDR3 nucleotides read TGTGCCACCAGACCCGGGCCCTCGAACACCGGGGAGCTGTTTTTT. The full variable domain, its missing parts supplied by reference TRBV15 and TRBJ2-2, is DAMVIQNPRYQVTQFGKPVTLSCSQTLNHNVMYWYQQKSSQAPKLLFHYYDKDFNNEADTPDNFQSRRPNTSFCFLDIRSPGLGDTAMYLCATRPGPSNTGELFFGEGSRLTVL.

The genes are TRBV5-1 and TRBJ2-1; D is uncertain. V was clipped by 0 bases and J by 3 bases, with 10 bases between them. CDR3 length: 15 amino acids. Germline CDR1 is SGHRS and CDR2 is YFSETQ. Written as DNA, the CDR3 is TGCGCCAGCAGCTTGGACGGCGCCGTCTACAATGAGCAGTTCTTC. This gives the protein CASSLDGAVYNEQFF. The variable domain in full, with the rest retrieved from reference TRBV5-1 and TRBJ2-1, is KAGVTQTPRYLIKTRGQQVTLSCSPISGHRSVSWYQQTPGQGLQFLFEYFSETQRNKGNFPGRFSGRQFSNSRSEMNVSTLELGDSALYLCASSLDGAVYNEQFFGPGTRLTVL.

The rearrangement uses TRBV28 and TRBJ1-2; D not resolved. This CDR3 region has 14 residues. Germline CDR1 reads MDHEN; CDR2 reads SYDVKM. V lost 2 bases to trimming and J lost 3 bases, with 10 bases between them. The CDR3 loop reads CASSLIGKHYGYTF. The CDR3 nucleotides read TGTGCCAGCAGTTTAATAGGGAAACACTATGGCTACACCTTC.

The chain carries TRBV27 and TRBJ1-6; no clear D. In germline, CDR1 is MNHEY, CDR2 SMNVEV (reference sequence). V was clipped by 2 bases and J by 4 bases, with 9 bases between them. This CDR3 has 15 residues. The CDR3 region has the DNA TGTGCCAGCAGTTTAGAGCGTGTTTATAATTCACCCCTCCACTTT. Residues: CASSLERVYNSPLHF.

The chain links TRBV5-8 to TRBJ2-7; 8 bases match TRBD1. CDR3 length: 14 residues. Germline V CDR1 and CDR2: SGHTS, YDEGEE. V lost 9 bases to trimming and J lost 4 bases; unmatched junction nucleotides: 12. The CDR3, as DNA: TGTGCCACCCCTACCGGGACAGGACGGTACGAGCAGTACTTC. Translation: CATPTGTGRYEQYF.

V is TRBV14 and J is TRBJ2-7, with D possibly being TRBD1 or TRBD2 (5 bases each). CDR3 length equals 13 residues. Looked up from germline, CDR1 is SGHDN and CDR2 is FVKESK. V was pared by 10 bases and J by 3 bases, with 16 bases between. CDR3 sequence (DNA): TGTGCCACCTCGCCGGGACCGCACTACGAGCAGTACTTC. Its translation: CATSPGPHYEQYF.

Here the CDR3 DNA reads TGTGCCAGTAGGGACAGCATGAACACTGAAGCTTTCTTT. This gives the protein CASRDSMNTEAFF. The chain carries TRBV19 and TRBJ1-1; perhaps TRBD1 as D (6 bases). V lost 6 bases and J 0 bases, leaving 8 bases between the germline ends. CDR1 is LNHDA, CDR2 SQIVND, per germline (reference sequence). The CDR3 consists of 13 residues.

This rearrangement joins TRBV28 to TRBJ2-1; 12 positions match TRBD2. With V trimmed by 3 bases and J by 4 bases, 16 bases remained unmatched. The CDR3 contains 20 residues. CDR1 and CDR2 from the germline V gene are MDHEN and SYDVKM. CDR3 sequence: CASSFAPPRLAGGPYNEQFF. CDR3 DNA: TGTGCCAGCAGTTTTGCCCCCCCCCGGCTAGCGGGGGGGCCATACAATGAGCAGTTCTTC.

The V call is TRBV20-1, the J call TRBJ1-2, with D possibly being TRBD1 (6 bases). Germline V gene sequence: CDR1 DFQATT, CDR2 SNEGSKA (reference sequence). This CDR3 contains 10 residues. V dropped 5 bases and J dropped 5 bases, with 6 bases sitting between them. CDR3 amino acids: CSAQGYGYTF. The CDR3, as DNA: TGCAGTGCTCAGGGGTATGGCTACACCTTC.

V and J are TRBV19 and TRBJ1-2; D is unresolved. The germline V gene has CDR1 LNHDA and CDR2 SQIVND (reference sequence). CDR3 length: 13 amino acids. Deletions cut 6 bases from V and 7 bases from J, with 15 bases between. The CDR3 is CASRIRGEVGYTF. For the CDR3, the DNA is TGTGCCAGTAGGATCCGCGGAGAGGTTGGCTACACCTTC.

This chain connects TRBV28 to TRBJ1-6; D perhaps matches TRBD1 (6 bases). Germline assignment: CDR1 MDHEN and CDR2 SYDVKM. V was shortened by 2 bases and J by 6 bases, with 11 bases between the two germline ends. The CDR3 is made up of 15 amino acids. Here the CDR3 DNA reads TGTGCCAGCAGTTTAGCTCCCAGGGGTAATTCACCCCTCCACTTT. Its translation: CASSLAPRGNSPLHF.

The chain is built from TRBV7-2 and TRBJ1-1; no definite D call. The CDR3 runs 13 residues. Germline V gene lookup returns CDR1 SGHTA and CDR2 FQGNSA. The germline V and J ends were trimmed by 5 bases and 7 bases, with 14 bases remaining between them. Written as DNA, the CDR3 is TGTGCCAGCAGCCAGTGGGAGGGCGGTGAAGCTTTCTTT. Its translation: CASSQWEGGEAFF.

The gene calls are TRBV19 and TRBJ1-1; D is undetermined. Deletions cut 4 bases from V and 3 bases from J, with 9 bases between. The CDR3 has 13 residues. The germline V gene has CDR1 LNHDA and CDR2 SQIVND (reference sequence). The CDR3 DNA is TGTGCCAGTAGTAACCTAAGGGACACTGAAGCTTTCTTT. Translated: CASSNLRDTEAFF.

The chain recombines TRBV7-9 with TRBJ2-3; no clear D. Deletions cut 7 bases from V and 3 bases from J, with 14 bases between. Germline CDR1 is SEHNR and CDR2 is FQNEAQ (reference sequence). The CDR3 is 14 amino acids. For the CDR3, the DNA is TGTGCCAGCATCCGGTCGGCTACAACAGATACGCAGTATTTT. Translated: CASIRSATTDTQYF.

The rearrangement uses TRBV7-2 and TRBJ1-1; D not resolved. V was trimmed by 5 bases and J by 1 base, leaving 11 bases between them. This CDR3 comprises 14 residues. Per germline, CDR1 SGHTA and CDR2 FQGNSA. The CDR3 loop is CASSPRVGNTEAFF. The CDR3, as DNA: TGTGCCAGCAGCCCTAGGGTCGGGAACACTGAAGCTTTCTTT.

The V gene is TRBV6-5, the J gene TRBJ1-1; D is uncertain. The V gene's germline CDR1 is MNHEY and CDR2 SVGAGI. The CDR3 is made up of 13 amino acids. Trimming left V 7 bases short and J 8 bases short, with 17 bases between. The CDR3 region has the DNA TGTGCCAGCACAACGGCGGGGTCCGGGGAAGCTTTCTTT. As protein: CASTTAGSGEAFF.

Of note for this clone: Other DNA sequences from this sample encode an identical CDR3 as well. The chain employs TRBV28 and TRBJ1-5, with 8 bases fitting TRBD1. The CDR3 contains 14 residues. The V gene's germline CDR1 is MDHEN and CDR2 SYDVKM. After removal of 5 bases from V and 2 bases from J, the junction contained 2 bases not matched to a gene. This chain's CDR3 is CASSTGGGNQPQHF. CDR3 DNA sequence: TGTGCCAGCAGTACAGGGGGGGGCAATCAGCCCCAGCATTTT.

CDR3 coding DNA: TGTGCCAGCAGCTCAGAGCCAGGGTTCTCTGGAAACACCATATATTTT. It codes for CASSSEPGFSGNTIYF. The chain recombines TRBV7-6 with TRBJ1-3; TRBD1 might be the D (5 bases). The germline V gene has CDR1 SGHVS and CDR2 FNYEAQ. The CDR3 sequence is 16 residues long. V was pared by 4 bases and J by 0 bases, with 13 bases between. Using reference TRBV7-6 and TRBJ1-3 for the parts outside the CDR3, the full variable domain is GAGVSQSPRYKVTKRGQDVALRCDPISGHVSLYWYRQALGQGPEFLTYFNYEAQQDKSGLPNDRFSAERPEGSISTLTIQRTEQRDSAMYRCASSSEPGFSGNTIYFGEGSWLTVV.

The chain uses TRBV6-5 and TRBJ2-1; D is unresolved. CDR3 length: 13 residues. Deletions cut 9 bases from V and 8 bases from J, with 17 bases between. Germline values: CDR1 MNHEY, CDR2 SVGAGI. The CDR3 DNA is TGTGCCAGTATTGGGGTGTTAAGCCATGAGCAGTTCTTC. Protein sequence: CASIGVLSHEQFF.